The 13 T cell receptor beta chains given below trace back to one sample, sequenced in a study of T cells after yellow fever vaccination. TCRdb re-analysed the 5' RACE reads in MiXCR, keeping a single row per CDR3 protein. Among tens of thousands of distinct CDR3 sequences, approximately 6.1% were seen once, and the ten largest hold around 37%. The specimen comprised CD8+ T cells sorted from PBMCs, sampled 35 to 50 days after the first yellow fever vaccination. Source of these receptors: a man between 18 and 29 years old who received the YFV17D yellow fever vaccine.

At least ten counts were recorded for this clonotype. The V and J genes are TRBV10-3 and TRBJ1-1, with 9 positions matching TRBD1. The CDR3 is 15 amino acids. Germline CDR1 and CDR2: ENHRY and SYGVKD. V dropped 5 bases and J dropped 10; count of bases not matched to a gene: 14. CDR3 amino acids: CAISHELGTGFTAFF. CDR3 in DNA: TGTGCCATCAGTCATGAGCTGGGGACAGGGTTTACAGCTTTCTTT.

This clonotype has ten or more counts. V and J are TRBV12-3 or TRBV12-4 and TRBJ2-3; 7 bases are shared with TRBD2. The length of the CDR3 is 15 residues. V lost 0 bases and J lost 4; bases outside the gene matches: 4. The CDR3 protein is CASSLAWGGSDTQYF. In DNA form, the CDR3 reads TGTGCCAGCAGTTTAGCGTGGGGGGGGTCAGATACGCAGTATTTT.

This clonotype was seen a handful of times. This rearrangement joins TRBV7-2 to TRBJ2-7; the D gene is possibly TRBD2 (6 bases). The length of the CDR3 is 15 residues. V was clipped by 5 bases and J by 3 bases, with 17 bases between them. Germline values: CDR1 SGHTA, CDR2 FQGNSA. CDR3 in amino acids: CASSKGPRGNYEQYV. CDR3 sequence (DNA): TGTGCCAGCAGCAAGGGGCCCCGGGGGAACTACGAGCAGTACGTC.

This clonotype was detected many times. This chain joins TRBV14 and TRBJ2-1; a possible D gene is TRBD2 (6 bases). V shed 9 bases and J shed 3 bases, with 9 bases lying between them. The CDR3 is 12 amino acids. Looked up from germline, CDR1 is SGHDN and CDR2 is FVKESK. The CDR3 DNA sequence: TGTGCCAGTGGGGGGAGCTACAATGAGCAGTTCTTC. Its translation is CASGGSYNEQFF.

The sample holds many counts of this clonotype. V and J are TRBV6-1 and TRBJ2-2; D may be TRBD2 (5 bases). V was cut by 8 bases and J by 7 bases, with 14 bases left in between. In germline, CDR1 is MNHNS, CDR2 SASEGT. The CDR3 runs 13 residues. The CDR3 region is CASSKWGDGELFF. The CDR3 DNA reads TGTGCCAGCTCCAAATGGGGAGACGGGGAGCTGTTTTTT.

The rearrangement uses TRBV2 and TRBJ2-3, with D perhaps TRBD1 (5 bases). Trimming removed 1 base at V and 1 base at J, with 9 bases between. CDR3 length equals 15 residues. Germline loops: CDR1 SNHLY, CDR2 FYNNEI. This CDR3 is CASSEGREGTDTQYF. The CDR3 DNA sequence: TGTGCCAGCAGTGAAGGCAGGGAAGGCACAGATACGCAGTATTTT.

This clonotype was detected many times. This sequence joins TRBV4-1 and TRBJ2-1; 8 positions match TRBD1. The V gene end was trimmed by 6 bases and the J gene end by 4 bases; junction bases not matched to a gene: 11. CDR1 MGHRA and CDR2 YSYEKL come from the germline V gene. This CDR3 comprises 16 residues. CDR3 DNA sequence: TGCGCCAGCAGACCAACTCAGGGGGCCTGGTACAATGAGCAGTTCTTC. It translates to CASRPTQGAWYNEQFF.

This clonotype has more than one count but fewer than ten. This rearrangement joins TRBV4-3 to TRBJ1-1; D is ambiguous. Germline CDR1 LGHNA, CDR2 YSLEER. V dropped 0 bases and J dropped 1 base, with 24 bases sitting between them. There are 20 residues in the CDR3. The CDR3 is CASSQEVFDLGRPGNTEAFF. DNA for the CDR3: TGCGCCAGCAGCCAAGAGGTATTCGACCTGGGCAGGCCCGGGAACACTGAAGCTTTCTTT.

The V gene is TRBV29-1, the J gene TRBJ1-1; D is uncertain. Looked up from germline, CDR1 is SQVTM and CDR2 is ANQGSEA. Trimming left V 3 bases short and J 1 base short, with 15 bases between. This CDR3 is 15 amino acids long. Written as DNA, the CDR3 is TGCAGCGTTGACTGGGCAGAGGTTCAGAACACTGAAGCTTTCTTT. This translates into CSVDWAEVQNTEAFF. Full variable domain (remainder filled in from reference TRBV29-1 and TRBJ1-1): SAVISQKPSRDICQRGTSLTIQCQVDSQVTMMFWYRQQPGQSLTLIATANQGSEATYESGFVIDKFPISRPNLTFSTLTVSNMSPEDSSIYLCSVDWAEVQNTEAFFGQGTRLTVV.

This clonotype was found many times. The chain links TRBV7-2 to TRBJ2-7; 10 bases map to TRBD2. Germline values: CDR1 SGHTA, CDR2 FQGNSA. V shed 4 bases, J shed 4 bases, and the junction held 7 bases outside the gene matches. The CDR3 covers 15 residues. CDR3 protein: CASSYQRGGLYEQYF. Written as DNA, the CDR3 is TGTGCCAGCAGCTACCAGCGGGGGGGTCTTTACGAGCAGTACTTC.

The chain links TRBV7-2 to TRBJ1-2; the D is unclear. This CDR3 is built from 15 residues. Germline V gene data show CDR1 as SGHTA and CDR2 as FQGNSA. V was cut by 4 bases and J by 2 bases, with 14 bases left in between. The CDR3 DNA reads TGTGCCAGCAGCTCCGGACGGCCCCGGAACTATGGCTACACCTTC. It is translated as CASSSGRPRNYGYTF.

This clonotype occurred many times. This chain's CDR3 is CASSQDPWVYSNQPQHF. CDR3 nucleotide sequence: TGCGCCAGCAGCCAAGATCCCTGGGTTTATAGCAATCAGCCCCAGCATTTT. V gene TRBV4-1 combines with J gene TRBJ1-5; D call uncertain. V lost 0 bases and J lost 0, with 12 bases in between. The CDR3 sequence is 17 residues long. Germline V CDR1 and CDR2: MGHRA, YSYEKL.

This clonotype was counted only a few times. The rearrangement uses TRBV29-1 and TRBJ1-3; 10 bases map to TRBD1. This CDR3 region has 16 residues. The V gene's germline CDR1 is SQVTM and CDR2 ANQGSEA. The V gene end was trimmed by 0 bases and the J gene end by 3 bases; junction bases not matched to a gene: 5. CDR3 nucleotides: TGCAGCGTTGAAGACTCGGGACAGGGGTTTGGAAACACCATATATTTT. Translation: CSVEDSGQGFGNTIYF.